This T cell receptor beta chain was retrieved from a study of shared clonotypes between healthy human individuals. The CDR3 runs to 14 residues. Trimming shortened V by 2 bases and J by 6 bases, and 13 bases separated the two germline ends. Germline V gene lookup returns CDR1 SNHLY and CDR2 FYNNEI. Replicate PCRs run on sorted subsets employed approximately 200 ng DNA, around 31,000 T cell genomes. This table comes from immunoSEQ multiplex PCR, and its TCRdb copy is limited to in-frame clones, with some not included. This table holds 2 million to 2.5 million clones, roughly 95% found once. This clone was observed a single time.

The sequence was obtained from a young man in good health. This chain connects TRBV2 to TRBJ1-2, with TRBD1 as a possible D gene (5 bases). The sample taken for sequencing was naive CD4+ T cells sorted from blood. Documented subset: CD45RA+ positively selected. CDR3 loop: CASSESGQGDGYTF. CDR3 coding DNA: TGTGCCAGCAGTGAATCAGGTCAGGGTGATGGCTACACCTTC.